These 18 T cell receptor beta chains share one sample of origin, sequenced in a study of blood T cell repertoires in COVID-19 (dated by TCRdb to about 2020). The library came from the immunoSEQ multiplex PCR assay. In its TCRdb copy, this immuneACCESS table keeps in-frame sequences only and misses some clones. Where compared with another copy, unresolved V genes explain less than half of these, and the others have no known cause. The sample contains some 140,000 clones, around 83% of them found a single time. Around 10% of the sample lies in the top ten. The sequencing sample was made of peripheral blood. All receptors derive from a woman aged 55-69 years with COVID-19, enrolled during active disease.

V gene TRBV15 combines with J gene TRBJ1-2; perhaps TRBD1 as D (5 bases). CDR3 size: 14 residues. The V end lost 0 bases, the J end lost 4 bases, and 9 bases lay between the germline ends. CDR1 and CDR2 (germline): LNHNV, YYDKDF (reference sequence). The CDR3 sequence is CATSREGLVYGYTF. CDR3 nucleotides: TGTGCCACCAGCAGAGAGGGGCTCGTCTATGGCTACACCTTC.

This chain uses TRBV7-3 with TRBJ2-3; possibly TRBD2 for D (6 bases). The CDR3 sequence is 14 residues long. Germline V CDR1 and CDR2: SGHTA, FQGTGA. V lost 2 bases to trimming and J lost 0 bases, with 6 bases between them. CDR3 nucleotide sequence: TGTGCCAGCAGCTTAGGGACTAGCACAGATACGCAGTATTTT. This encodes CASSLGTSTDTQYF.

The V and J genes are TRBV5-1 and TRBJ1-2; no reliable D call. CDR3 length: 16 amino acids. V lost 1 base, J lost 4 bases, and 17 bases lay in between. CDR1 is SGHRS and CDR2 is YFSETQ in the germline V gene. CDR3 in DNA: TGCGCCAGCAGCTTGACTCCAGTCCGGGAACGCTATGGCTACACCTTC. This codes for CASSLTPVRERYGYTF.

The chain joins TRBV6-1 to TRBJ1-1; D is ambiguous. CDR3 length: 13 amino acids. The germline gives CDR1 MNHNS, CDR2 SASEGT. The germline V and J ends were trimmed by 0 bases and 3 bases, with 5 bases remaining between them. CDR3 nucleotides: TGTGCCAGCAGTGAAGCGGGAGACACTGAAGCTTTCTTT. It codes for CASSEAGDTEAFF.

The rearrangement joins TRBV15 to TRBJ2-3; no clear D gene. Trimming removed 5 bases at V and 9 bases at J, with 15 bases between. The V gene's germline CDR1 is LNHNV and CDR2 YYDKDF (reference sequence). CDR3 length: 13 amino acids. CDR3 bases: TGTGCCACCAGCTCCCGGGTCTTTGAAACGCAGTATTTT. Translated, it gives CATSSRVFETQYF.

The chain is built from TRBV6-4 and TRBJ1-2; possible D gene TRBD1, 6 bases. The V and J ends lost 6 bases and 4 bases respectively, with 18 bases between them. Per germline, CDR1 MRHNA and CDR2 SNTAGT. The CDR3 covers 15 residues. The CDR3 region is CASSPNTGLLYGYTF. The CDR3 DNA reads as TGTGCCAGCAGCCCGAACACAGGGCTCCTCTATGGCTACACCTTC.

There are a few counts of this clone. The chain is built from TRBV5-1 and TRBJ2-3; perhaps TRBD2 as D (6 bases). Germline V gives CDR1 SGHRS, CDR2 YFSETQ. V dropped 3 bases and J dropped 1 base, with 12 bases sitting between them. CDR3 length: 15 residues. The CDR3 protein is CASSSTSRGTDTQYF. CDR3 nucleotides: TGCGCCAGCAGCTCGACTAGTAGGGGCACAGATACGCAGTATTTT.

In DNA form, the CDR3 reads TGTGCCAGCAGCTTACCAAGGCGGCAGGGGACTAACTATGGCTACACCTTC. Translated: CASSLPRRQGTNYGYTF. The gene calls are TRBV7-9 and TRBJ1-2, with D possibly matching TRBD1 (6 bases). This CDR3 has 17 amino acids. Germline V gene lookup returns CDR1 SEHNR and CDR2 FQNEAQ (reference sequence). Trimming left V 2 bases short and J 0 bases short, with 16 bases between.

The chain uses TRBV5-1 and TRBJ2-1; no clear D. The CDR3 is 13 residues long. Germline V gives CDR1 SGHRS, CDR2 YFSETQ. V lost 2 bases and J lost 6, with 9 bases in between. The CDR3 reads CASSLLVSNEQFF. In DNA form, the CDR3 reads TGCGCCAGCAGCTTATTGGTGAGCAATGAGCAGTTCTTC.

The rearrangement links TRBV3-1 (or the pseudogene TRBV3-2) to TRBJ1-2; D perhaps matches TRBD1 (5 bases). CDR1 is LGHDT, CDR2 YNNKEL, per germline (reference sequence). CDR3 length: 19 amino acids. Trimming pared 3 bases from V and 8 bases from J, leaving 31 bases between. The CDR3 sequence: CASSQGGWRQLNPGHGYTF. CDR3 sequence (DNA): TGTGCCAGCAGCCAGGGGGGTTGGAGACAGCTTAATCCTGGACACGGCTACACCTTC.

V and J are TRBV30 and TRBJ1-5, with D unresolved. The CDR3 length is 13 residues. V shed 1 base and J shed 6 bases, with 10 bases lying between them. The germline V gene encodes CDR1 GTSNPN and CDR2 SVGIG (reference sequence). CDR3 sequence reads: CAWSAGEVQPQHF. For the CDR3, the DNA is TGTGCCTGGAGTGCTGGAGAAGTTCAGCCCCAGCATTTT.

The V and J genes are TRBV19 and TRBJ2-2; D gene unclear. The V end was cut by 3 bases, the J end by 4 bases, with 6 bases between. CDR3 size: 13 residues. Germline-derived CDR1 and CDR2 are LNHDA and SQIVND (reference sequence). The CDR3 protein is CASSIRPTGELFF. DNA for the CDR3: TGTGCCAGTAGTATCAGGCCCACCGGGGAGCTGTTTTTT.

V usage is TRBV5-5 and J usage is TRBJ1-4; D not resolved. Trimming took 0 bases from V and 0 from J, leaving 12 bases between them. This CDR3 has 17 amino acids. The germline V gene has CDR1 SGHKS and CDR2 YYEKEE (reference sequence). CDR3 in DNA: TGTGCCAGCAGCTTGGCCGTGTCCTTTGCAACTAATGAAAAACTGTTTTTT. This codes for CASSLAVSFATNEKLFF.

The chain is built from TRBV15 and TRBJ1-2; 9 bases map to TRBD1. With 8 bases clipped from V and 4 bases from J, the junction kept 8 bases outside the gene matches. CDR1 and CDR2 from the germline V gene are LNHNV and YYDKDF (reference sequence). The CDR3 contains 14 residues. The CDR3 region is CATDRQGGGYGYTF. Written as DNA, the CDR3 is TGTGCCACCGATCGACAGGGGGGAGGCTATGGCTACACCTTC.

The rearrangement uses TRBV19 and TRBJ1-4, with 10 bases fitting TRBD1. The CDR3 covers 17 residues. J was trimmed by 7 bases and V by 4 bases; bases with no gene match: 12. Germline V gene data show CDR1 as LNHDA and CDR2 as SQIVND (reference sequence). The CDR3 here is CASSTGQGPRLGEKLFF. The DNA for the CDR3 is TGTGCCAGTAGTACGGGACAGGGGCCGCGCCTTGGTGAAAAACTGTTTTTT.

The CDR3 bases are TGTGCCAGCAGTGATATTTCTAGCGGGAGGGGCGAGCAGTACTTC. Amino acid sequence: CASSDISSGRGEQYF. V usage is TRBV28 and J usage is TRBJ2-7; TRBD2 matches at 12 bases. From germline, CDR1 is MDHEN and CDR2 SYDVKM. J gave up 6 bases and V 5 bases, and 8 bases lay outside the gene matches. This CDR3 is built from 15 residues.

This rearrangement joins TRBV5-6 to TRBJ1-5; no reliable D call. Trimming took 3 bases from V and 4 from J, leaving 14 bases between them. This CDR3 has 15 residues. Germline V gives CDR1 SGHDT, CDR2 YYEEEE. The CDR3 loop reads CASSSRVLGNQPQHF. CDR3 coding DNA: TGTGCCAGCAGCTCACGGGTGCTTGGGAATCAGCCCCAGCATTTT.

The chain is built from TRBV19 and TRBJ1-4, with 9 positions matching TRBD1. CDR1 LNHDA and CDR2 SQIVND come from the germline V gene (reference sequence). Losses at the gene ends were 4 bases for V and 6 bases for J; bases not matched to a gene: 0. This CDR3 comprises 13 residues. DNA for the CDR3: TGTGCCAGTAGTAGGGACAGGGATGAAAAACTGTTTTTT. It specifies CASSRDRDEKLFF.